These 24 T cell receptor beta chains originate from one sample sequenced in a study of blood T cells in healthy people across ages. Primers used in a second PCR of about 7 to 12 cycles were a sample-barcoded 5' primer and a J-beta primer mix. Each CDR3 protein gets one entry after TCRdb re-called the 5' RACE reads with MiXCR. The sample includes 540,000 or so distinct CDR3 sequences, roughly 28% of them seen just once. The sequenced material came from blood. The receptors shown here come from a woman aged 70 to 79 in good health.

The chain employs TRBV20-1 and TRBJ1-4; no clear D. The V gene's germline CDR1 is DFQATT and CDR2 SNEGSKA (reference sequence). This CDR3 is built from 15 residues. V was shortened by 0 bases and J by 5 bases, with 13 bases between the two germline ends. CDR3 in DNA: TGCAGTGCTAGAGATTTTGAGGGCGCGAATGAAAAACTGTTTTTT. Protein: CSARDFEGANEKLFF.

The V gene is TRBV6-1, the J gene TRBJ1-5, with 7 bases that match TRBD1. The CDR3 spans 14 residues. Per germline, CDR1 MNHNS and CDR2 SASEGT. After removal of 5 bases from V and 15 bases from J, the junction contained 16 bases not matched to a gene. CDR3 sequence (DNA): TGTGCCAGCAGTTCCGGAACCTCTGGGACAGCCCTGCATTTT. Translating gives CASSSGTSGTALHF.

The chain links TRBV29-1 to TRBJ2-1; 8 bases fit TRBD2. CDR3 length equals 13 residues. The J segment lost 3 bases and the V segment lost 4 bases, leaving 2 bases of the junction unmatched. Germline CDR1 is SQVTM and CDR2 is ANQGSEA. As DNA, the CDR3 is TGCAGCGTTGGTAGCGGGGACTACAATGAGCAGTTCTTC. Its translation: CSVGSGDYNEQFF.

This clonotype has a handful of counts. The chain recombines TRBV5-1 with TRBJ2-7; D tentatively reads TRBD1 or TRBD2 (6 bases each). Germline CDR1 is SGHRS and CDR2 is YFSETQ. The V end lost 6 bases, the J end lost 1 base, and 17 bases lay between the germline ends. This CDR3 is built from 15 residues. The CDR3: CASTPTGGGSYEQYF. DNA for the CDR3: TGCGCCAGCACCCCGACTGGAGGGGGTTCCTACGAGCAGTACTTC.

About this clonotype itself: Germline is not matched at one junction end, which may reflect a read error. The chain combines TRBV4-3 with TRBJ2-3; 8 bases align to TRBD2. The CDR3 is 17 residues long. Germline lookup yields CDR1 LGHNA and CDR2 YSLEER. The CDR3 region is CASSQDLWTSTTDTQYF. CDR3 bases: TGCGCCAGCAGCCAAGATCTCTGGACTAGCACGACAGATACGCAGTACTTT.

In this sample, this clonotype turned up a few times. V and J are TRBV5-1 and TRBJ1-3, with a possible D match to TRBD1 (6 bases). Germline assignment: CDR1 SGHRS and CDR2 YFSETQ. V shed 4 bases and J shed 3 bases, with 14 bases lying between them. The length of the CDR3 is 15 residues. CDR3 residues: CASSQGTSIGNTIYF. The CDR3 region has the DNA TGCGCCAGCAGCCAAGGGACATCAATTGGAAACACCATATATTTT. Combining the CDR3 with reference TRBV5-1 and TRBJ1-3 gives the whole variable domain KAGVTQTPRYLIKTRGQQVTLSCSPISGHRSVSWYQQTPGQGLQFLFEYFSETQRNKGNFPGRFSGRQFSNSRSEMNVSTLELGDSALYLCASSQGTSIGNTIYFGEGSWLTVV.

This chain uses TRBV10-2 with TRBJ1-4; the D gene is possibly TRBD1 (5 bases). The CDR3 has 18 residues. Germline V gene lookup returns CDR1 WSHSY and CDR2 SAAADI. Trimming took off 0 bases at V and 0 bases at J, with 14 bases between the two ends. The CDR3 is CASSESKGPRATNEKLFF. The CDR3 DNA reads TGCGCCAGCAGTGAGTCGAAGGGACCCAGAGCAACTAATGAAAAACTGTTTTTT.

In its sample, this clonotype was seen a few times. This chain connects TRBV7-9 to TRBJ2-4; D gene ambiguous. V lost 5 bases and J lost 0, with 14 bases in between. Looked up from germline, CDR1 is SEHNR and CDR2 is FQNEAQ (reference sequence). The CDR3 consists of 16 residues. The CDR3 here is CASSPEGSIAKNIQYF. The CDR3, as DNA: TGTGCCAGCAGCCCCGAAGGTTCTATAGCCAAAAACATTCAGTACTTC. The full variable domain, with the rest looked up from reference TRBV7-9 and TRBJ2-4, is DTGVSQNPRHKITKRGQNVTFRCDPISEHNRLYWYRQTLGQGPEFLTYFQNEAQLEKSRLLSDRFSAERPKGSFSTLEIQRTEQGDSAMYLCASSPEGSIAKNIQYFGAGTRLSVL.

This sequence joins TRBV15 and TRBJ1-2; 11 bases align to TRBD1. J lost 0 bases, V lost 3 bases, and 9 bases had no gene match. The CDR3 totals 18 residues. Germline values: CDR1 LNHNV, CDR2 YYDKDF (reference sequence). The CDR3 spells CATSSGGQGATPNYGYTF. The CDR3 region has the DNA TGTGCCACCAGCAGTGGTGGACAGGGGGCAACCCCTAACTATGGCTACACCTTC.

This chain connects TRBV29-1 to TRBJ1-1; possible D gene TRBD1, 5 bases. This CDR3 has 12 amino acids. V dropped 7 bases and J dropped 2 bases, with 11 bases sitting between them. CDR1 is SQVTM and CDR2 is ANQGSEA in the germline V gene. The CDR3 spells CSAWDGNTEAFF. CDR3 nucleotides: TGCAGCGCTTGGGACGGCAACACTGAAGCTTTCTTT.

The chain joins TRBV20-1 to TRBJ2-6, with 8 bases lining up with TRBD1. There are 16 residues in the CDR3. V lost 3 bases, J lost 1 base, and 5 bases stayed unmatched. Germline V gene data show CDR1 as DFQATT and CDR2 as SNEGSKA (reference sequence). The CDR3: CSASQGASSGANVLTF. CDR3 nucleotides: TGCAGTGCTAGTCAGGGGGCGAGTTCTGGGGCCAACGTCCTGACTTTC.

The chain recombines TRBV29-1 with TRBJ2-5, with 7 nucleotides matching TRBD1. The CDR3 is 14 residues long. V lost 5 bases and J lost 0; bases outside the gene matches: 6. Germline-derived CDR1 and CDR2 are SQVTM and ANQGSEA. Here the CDR3 reads CSVPDRRYQETQYF. In DNA, the CDR3 is TGCAGCGTTCCGGACAGGAGGTACCAAGAGACCCAGTACTTC.

This clonotype showed up just a few times. The chain uses TRBV2 and TRBJ2-1; perhaps TRBD2 as D (5 bases). The CDR3 consists of 14 residues. Deletions cut 8 bases from V and 7 bases from J, with 18 bases between. Germline lookup yields CDR1 SNHLY and CDR2 FYNNEI. The CDR3 loop is CASSRTLETNEQFF. For the CDR3, the DNA is TGTGCCAGCTCTCGGACTTTAGAGACGAATGAGCAGTTCTTC.

The CDR3 sequence is CATATSTKTQYF. DNA for the CDR3: TGTGCCACCGCGACTAGTACTAAGACCCAGTACTTC. V usage is TRBV6-2 or TRBV6-3 and J usage is TRBJ2-5; tentatively, D is TRBD2 (6 bases). Trimming removed 10 bases from V and 6 bases from J, with 15 bases in between. The CDR3 runs to 12 residues. CDR1 and CDR2 from the germline V gene are MNHEY and SVGEGT.

In this sample, this clonotype turned up once. The rearrangement joins TRBV18 to TRBJ2-7; 13 bases are a match to TRBD2. Germline V gene data show CDR1 as KGHSH and CDR2 as LQKENI. J lost 5 bases, V lost 5 bases, and 3 bases had no gene match. The CDR3 is 14 residues long. CDR3 nucleotide sequence: TGTGCCAGCTCATACGGACTAGCGGGAGACGAGCAGTACTTC. Translation gives CASSYGLAGDEQYF.

The chain links TRBV7-2 to TRBJ2-5; 10 bases are shared with TRBD2. V was pared by 3 bases and J by 7 bases, with 11 bases of the junction left unmatched. Looked up from germline, CDR1 is SGHTA and CDR2 is FQGNSA. CDR3 length: 16 amino acids. The CDR3 DNA is TGTGCCAGCAGCTTCATCCTAGCGGGGGCCGGACGGACCCAGTACTTC. It is translated as CASSFILAGAGRTQYF.

The chain couples TRBV6-6 to TRBJ1-5; D ambiguous. This CDR3 has 13 residues. V gave up 4 bases and J gave up 3 bases, with 7 bases separating them. Per the germline V gene, CDR1 is MNHNY and CDR2 is SVGAGI (reference sequence). In nucleotides, the CDR3 is TGTGCCAGCAGTTCAGGTTTCAATCAGCCCCAGCATTTT. Its protein is CASSSGFNQPQHF.

The chain recombines TRBV2 with TRBJ2-7; 11 positions match TRBD1. The CDR3 sequence is 13 residues long. Looked up from germline, CDR1 is SNHLY and CDR2 is FYNNEI. J was trimmed by 3 bases and V by 11 bases; bases with no gene match: 6. CDR3 residues: CAAKGTGGYEQYF. The CDR3 DNA sequence: TGTGCCGCCAAGGGGACAGGGGGCTACGAGCAGTACTTC.

This clonotype was counted between two and nine times. The CDR3 DNA is TGTGCCAGCAGTACCCCCTCGAGTGCGGAGACCCAGTACTTC. Amino acid sequence: CASSTPSSAETQYF. This chain links TRBV6-2 or TRBV6-3 with TRBJ2-1; no definite D call. The assigned J gene may be wrong: the sequence end matches TRBJ2-5 better. Germline V CDR1 and CDR2: MNHEY, SVGEGT. CDR3 length: 14 residues.

This clonotype was observed a handful of times. V gene TRBV18 combines with J gene TRBJ1-1, with unresolved D. V was clipped by 0 bases and J by 4 bases, with 15 bases between them. Germline V CDR1 and CDR2: KGHSH, LQKENI. There are 16 residues in the CDR3. CDR3 protein: CASSPPGLLIGTEAFF. The CDR3 nucleotides are TGTGCCAGCTCACCACCGGGTTTACTTATAGGCACTGAAGCTTTCTTT.

The chain combines TRBV11-3 with TRBJ2-2; D may be TRBD1 (6 bases). The V end lost 8 bases, the J end lost 0 bases, and 10 bases lay between the germline ends. The CDR3 has 14 amino acids. In germline, CDR1 is SGHNT, CDR2 YENEEA. CDR3 protein: CASWGQANTGELFF. The CDR3 nucleotides read TGTGCCAGCTGGGGGCAGGCGAACACCGGGGAGCTGTTTTTT.

This clonotype has a handful of counts. The chain has TRBV4-3 and TRBJ2-5; no clear D. There are 15 residues in the CDR3. Germline CDR1 and CDR2: LGHNA and YSLEER. V dropped 0 bases and J dropped 7 bases, with 15 bases sitting between them. This chain's CDR3 is CASSQDLSAAGTQYF. The CDR3 coding sequence is TGCGCCAGCAGCCAAGATCTCTCGGCCGCAGGGACCCAGTACTTC.

The CDR3, as DNA: TGTGCCAGCAGCTTAGTAGGAATTGGTTATGAAAAACTGTTTTTT. Amino acid sequence: CASSLVGIGYEKLFF. This chain uses TRBV7-2 with TRBJ1-4, with D uncertain. The germline V gene has CDR1 SGHTA and CDR2 FQGNSA. V was cut by 1 base and J by 6 bases, with 12 bases left in between. The CDR3 loop spans 15 amino acids.

As to this clonotype: One end of the junction varies from germline; a read error may be responsible. V and J are TRBV5-6 and TRBJ1-5; 9 positions match TRBD1. The CDR3 consists of 16 residues. Germline-derived CDR1 and CDR2 are SGHDT and YYEEEE. CDR3 protein: CASSLAGDRANRPQHF. CDR3 DNA sequence: TGTGCCAGCAGCTTGGCAGGGGACAGGGCGAATCGGCCCCAGCATTTT.